Below, one T cell receptor (beta chain) is given with its context. Its antigen is unidentified. This entry comes from a study of siplizumab effects on memory and regulatory T cells. Study findings and constraints: Apparently key alloresponse contributors, naive T cells also seemed more diverse than memory cells. No more than a minor fraction of alloreactive clones could be traced back to unstimulated subsets. Many proliferating CD4+ or CD8+ clones remained unclassified. Roughly 75-96% of them could not be assigned either a naive or a memory phenotype. Proliferating Tregs taken from siplizumab cultures were not shown to have a confirmed suppressive function.

Here immunoSEQ multiplex PCR was the method, and the copy in TCRdb shows in-frame clones only, minus some. The table has about 110,000 clones, 92% seen once. The CDR3 loop spans 14 amino acids. The germline V gene encodes CDR1 SGHVS and CDR2 FQNEAQ. V was shortened by 3 bases and J by 7 bases, with 16 bases between the two germline ends. The chain is built from TRBV7-8 and TRBJ2-7; TRBD1 is a possible D gene (6 bases). The sample comprised Tregs sorted from blood. The source is a human donor in good health. CDR3 sequence reads: CASSLDGHREEQYF. CDR3 DNA: TGTGCCAGCAGCTTGGACGGGCACAGGGAAGAGCAGTACTTC. Drawing the rest from reference TRBV7-8 and TRBJ2-7, the complete variable domain is GAGVSQSPRYKVAKRGQDVALRCDPISGHVSLFWYQQALGQGPEFLTYFQNEAQLDKSGLPSDRFFAERPEGSVSTLKIQRTQQEDSAVYLCASSLDGHREEQYFGPGTRLTVT.